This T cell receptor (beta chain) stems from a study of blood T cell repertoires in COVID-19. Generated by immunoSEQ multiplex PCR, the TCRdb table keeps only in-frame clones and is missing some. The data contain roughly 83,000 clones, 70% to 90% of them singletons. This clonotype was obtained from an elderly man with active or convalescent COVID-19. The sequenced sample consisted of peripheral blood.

The CDR3 sequence: CASSVDVRGRSDIQYF. The CDR3 DNA follows: TGTGCCAGCAGTGTCGACGTCAGGGGCAGGAGTGACATTCAGTACTTC. This chain joins TRBV25-1 and TRBJ2-4; a possible D gene is TRBD1 (6 bases). Trimming pared 4 bases from V and 8 bases from J, leaving 21 bases between. Germline lookup yields CDR1 MGHDK and CDR2 SYGVNS. This CDR3 contains 16 residues. Full variable domain (rest looked up from reference TRBV25-1 and TRBJ2-4): EADIYQTPRYLVIGTGKKITLECSQTMGHDKMYWYQQDPGMELHLIHYSYGVNSTEKGDLSSESTVSRIRTEHFPLTLESARPSHTSQYLCASSVDVRGRSDIQYFGAGTRLSVL.